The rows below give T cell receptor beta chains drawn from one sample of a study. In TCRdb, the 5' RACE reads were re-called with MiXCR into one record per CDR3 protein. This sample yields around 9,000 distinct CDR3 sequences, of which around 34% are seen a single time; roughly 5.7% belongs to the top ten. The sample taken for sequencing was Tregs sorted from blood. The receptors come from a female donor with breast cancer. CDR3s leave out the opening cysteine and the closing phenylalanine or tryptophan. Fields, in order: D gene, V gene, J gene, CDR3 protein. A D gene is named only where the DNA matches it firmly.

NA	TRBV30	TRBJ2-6	AWTDSGANVLT
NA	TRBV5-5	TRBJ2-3	ASSLGTSSRSTDTQY
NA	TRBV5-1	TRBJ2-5	ASRSSGEQETQY
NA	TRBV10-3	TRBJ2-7	AISESSRVSEQY
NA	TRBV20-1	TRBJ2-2	SADGGNTGELF
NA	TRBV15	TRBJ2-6	ATRRDCGANVLT
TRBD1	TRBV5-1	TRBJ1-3	ASSDQGASSGNTIY
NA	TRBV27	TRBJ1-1	ASRAGIGGTEAF
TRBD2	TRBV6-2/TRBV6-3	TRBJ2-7	ASRGSLADISYEQY
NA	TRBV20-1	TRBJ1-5	SARAVSSSNQPQH
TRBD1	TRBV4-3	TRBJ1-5	AGSQDRGSNQPQH
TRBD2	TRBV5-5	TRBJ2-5	ASSYGLAGGETQY
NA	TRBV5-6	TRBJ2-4	ASSFRAIPGNIQY
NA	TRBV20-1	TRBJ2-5	SAKEPSRDDEY
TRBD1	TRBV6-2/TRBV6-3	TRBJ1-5	ASNDRAGDQPQH
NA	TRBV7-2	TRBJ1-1	ASREGRNTETF
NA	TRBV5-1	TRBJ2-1	ASSLQSRGEQF
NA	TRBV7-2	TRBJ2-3	ASSLEYLRTDTQY
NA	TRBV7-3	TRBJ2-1	ASSPQGRSYNEQF
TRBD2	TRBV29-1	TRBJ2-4	SAYSGSKNIQY
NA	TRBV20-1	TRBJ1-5	SARRKGSYNNQPQH
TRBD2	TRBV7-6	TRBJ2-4	ASSLQVAGGPRNIQY